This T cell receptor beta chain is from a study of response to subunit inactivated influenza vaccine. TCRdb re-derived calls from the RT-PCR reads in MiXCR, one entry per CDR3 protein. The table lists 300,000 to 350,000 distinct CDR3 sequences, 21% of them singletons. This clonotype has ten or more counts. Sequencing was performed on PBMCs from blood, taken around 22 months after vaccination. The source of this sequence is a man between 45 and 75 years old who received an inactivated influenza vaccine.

CDR3 in DNA: TGTGCCAGCAGTTCCCCCGGGACTTCCCAGCATTTT. Translating it yields CASSSPGTSQHF. V gene TRBV12-3 or TRBV12-4 combines with J gene TRBJ1-5; D may be TRBD1 (5 bases). The CDR3 has 12 amino acids. Trimming cost V 4 bases and J 11 bases, with 12 bases left between them.